This T cell receptor beta chain comes out of a study of blood T cell repertoires in COVID-19. Original processing methods: The authors estimated nucleated cell counts from reference gene primer amplification. Clones were sequenced by immunoSEQ multiplex PCR, and TCRdb holds only the in-frame ones, with some missing. V, J and clone size were drawn from that table, and D and trimming were deduced from the DNA. This table has roughly 330,000 clones, roughly 87% appearing once. Recruited during active infection, patients (from Seattle) were subsequently followed longitudinally. The TCR originated in a man in his thirties or forties with COVID-19, enrolled during active disease. Material for sequencing was peripheral blood.

The CDR3 region is CASSFRDRVMNEQYF. The CDR3 DNA follows: TGTGCCAGCAGCTTCCGGGACAGGGTCATGAACGAGCAGTACTTC. The chain employs TRBV7-2 and TRBJ2-7; TRBD1 aligns across 9 bases. The CDR3 extends over 15 amino acids. The germline CDR1 and CDR2 sequences are SGHTA and FQGNSA. J gave up 5 bases and V 3 bases, and 8 bases lay outside the gene matches.